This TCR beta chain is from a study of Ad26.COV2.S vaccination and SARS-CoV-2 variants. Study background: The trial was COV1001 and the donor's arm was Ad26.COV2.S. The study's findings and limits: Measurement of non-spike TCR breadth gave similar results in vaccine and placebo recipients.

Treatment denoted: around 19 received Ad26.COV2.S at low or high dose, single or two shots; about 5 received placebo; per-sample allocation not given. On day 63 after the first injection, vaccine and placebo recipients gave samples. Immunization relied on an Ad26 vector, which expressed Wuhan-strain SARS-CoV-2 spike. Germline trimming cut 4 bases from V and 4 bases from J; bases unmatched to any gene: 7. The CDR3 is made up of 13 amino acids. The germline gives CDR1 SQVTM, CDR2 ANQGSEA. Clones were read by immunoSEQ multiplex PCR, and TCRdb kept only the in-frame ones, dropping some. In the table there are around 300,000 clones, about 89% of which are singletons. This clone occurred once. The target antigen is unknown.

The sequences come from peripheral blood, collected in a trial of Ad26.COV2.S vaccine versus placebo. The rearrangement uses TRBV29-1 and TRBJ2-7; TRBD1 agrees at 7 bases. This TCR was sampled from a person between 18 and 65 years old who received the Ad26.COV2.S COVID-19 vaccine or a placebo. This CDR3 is CSVVSDRDYEQYF. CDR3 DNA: TGCAGCGTTGTCTCCGACAGGGATTACGAGCAGTACTTC.